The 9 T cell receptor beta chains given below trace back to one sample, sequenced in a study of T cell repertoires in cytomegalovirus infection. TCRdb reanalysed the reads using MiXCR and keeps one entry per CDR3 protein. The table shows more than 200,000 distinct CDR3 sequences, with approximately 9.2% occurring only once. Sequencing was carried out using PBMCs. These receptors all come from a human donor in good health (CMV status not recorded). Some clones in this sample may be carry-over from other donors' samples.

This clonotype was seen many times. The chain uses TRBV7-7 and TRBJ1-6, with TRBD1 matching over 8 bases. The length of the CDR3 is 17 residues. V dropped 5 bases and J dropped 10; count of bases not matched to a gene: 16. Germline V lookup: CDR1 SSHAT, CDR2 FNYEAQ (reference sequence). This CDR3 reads CASSRTGTGAAESPLHF. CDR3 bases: TGTGCCAGCAGCCGTACCGGGACAGGCGCCGCCGAATCACCCCTCCACTTT. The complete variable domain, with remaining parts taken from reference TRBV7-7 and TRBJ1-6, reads GAGVSQSPRYKVTKRGQDVTLRCDPISSHATLYWYQQALGQGPEFLTYFNYEAQPDKSGLPSDRFSAERPEGSISTLTIQRTEQRDSAMYRCASSRTGTGAAESPLHFGNGTRLTVT.

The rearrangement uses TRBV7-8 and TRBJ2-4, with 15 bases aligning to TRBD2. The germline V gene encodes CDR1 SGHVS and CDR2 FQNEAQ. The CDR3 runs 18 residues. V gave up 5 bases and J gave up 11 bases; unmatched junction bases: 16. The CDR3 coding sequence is TGTGCCAGCAGCACCCGGGCGGGACTAGCGGGGGGTTTAGCACTTCAGTACTTC. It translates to CASSTRAGLAGGLALQYF.

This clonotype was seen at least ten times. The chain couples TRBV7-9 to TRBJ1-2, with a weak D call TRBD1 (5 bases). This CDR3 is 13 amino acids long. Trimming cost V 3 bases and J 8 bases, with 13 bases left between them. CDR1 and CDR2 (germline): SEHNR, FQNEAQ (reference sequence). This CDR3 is CASSFPGPGGYTF. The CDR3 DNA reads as TGTGCCAGCAGCTTTCCGGGACCGGGCGGCTACACCTTC.

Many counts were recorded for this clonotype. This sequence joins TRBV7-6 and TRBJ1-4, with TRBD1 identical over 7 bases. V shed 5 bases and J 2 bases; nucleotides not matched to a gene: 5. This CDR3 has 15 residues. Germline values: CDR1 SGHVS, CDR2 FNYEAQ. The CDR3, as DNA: TGTGCCAGCAGCACCGAACAGGGGACTAATGAAAAACTGTTTTTT. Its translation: CASSTEQGTNEKLFF.

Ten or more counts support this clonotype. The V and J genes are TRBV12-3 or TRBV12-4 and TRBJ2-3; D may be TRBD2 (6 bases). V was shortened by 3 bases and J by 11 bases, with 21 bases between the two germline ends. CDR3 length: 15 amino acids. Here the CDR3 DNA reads TGTGCCAGCAGTTTCGGTAGTTCCCGGGGGATGGGGCAGTATTTT. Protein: CASSFGSSRGMGQYF.

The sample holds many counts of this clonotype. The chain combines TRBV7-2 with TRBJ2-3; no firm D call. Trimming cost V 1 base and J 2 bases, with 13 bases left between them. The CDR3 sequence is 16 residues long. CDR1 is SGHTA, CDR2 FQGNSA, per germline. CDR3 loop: CASSLESTKFTDTQYF. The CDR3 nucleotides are TGTGCCAGCAGCTTAGAATCTACAAAATTCACAGATACGCAGTATTTT.

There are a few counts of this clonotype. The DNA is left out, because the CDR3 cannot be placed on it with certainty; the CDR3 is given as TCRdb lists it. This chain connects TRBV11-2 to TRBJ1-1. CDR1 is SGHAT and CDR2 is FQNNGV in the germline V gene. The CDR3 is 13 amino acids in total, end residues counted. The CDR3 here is CASSLVAAGSVFF.

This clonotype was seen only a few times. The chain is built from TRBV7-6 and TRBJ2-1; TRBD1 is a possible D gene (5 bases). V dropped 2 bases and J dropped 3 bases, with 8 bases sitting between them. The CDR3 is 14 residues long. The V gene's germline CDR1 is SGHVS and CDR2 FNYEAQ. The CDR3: CASSLLQGYNEQFF. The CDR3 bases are TGTGCCAGCAGCTTACTTCAGGGCTACAATGAGCAGTTCTTC.

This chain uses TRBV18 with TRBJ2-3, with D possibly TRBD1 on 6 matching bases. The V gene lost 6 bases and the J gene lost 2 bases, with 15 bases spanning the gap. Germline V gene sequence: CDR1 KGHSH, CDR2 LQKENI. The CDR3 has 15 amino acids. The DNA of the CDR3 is TGTGCCAGCTCTCCAACGGGACATTACACAGATACGCAGTATTTT. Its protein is CASSPTGHYTDTQYF.